A single sample gave rise to the 8 T cell receptor beta chains below, sequenced in a study of T cell repertoires in cytomegalovirus infection. These receptors have no identified antigens. Each CDR3 protein gets one entry after TCRdb re-called the reads with MiXCR. The sample includes 450,000 to 650,000 distinct CDR3 sequences, 40% of them seen just once. The material sequenced was cultured PBMCs, taken from culture after CMV antigen stimulation. These receptors all stem from a human donor in good health (CMV status not recorded). Some clones in this sample may be carry-over from other donors' samples.

The gene calls are TRBV28 and TRBJ2-2; tentatively, D is TRBD1 (6 bases). The V gene's germline CDR1 is MDHEN and CDR2 SYDVKM. V lost 4 bases to trimming and J lost 4 bases, with 13 bases between them. The CDR3 contains 15 residues. In DNA, the CDR3 is TGTGCCAGCAGTTCTCCAGGGGCAGGCACCGGGGAGCTGTTTTTT. Its translation: CASSSPGAGTGELFF.

This rearrangement joins TRBV7-2 to TRBJ2-5; weak D call: TRBD2 (6 bases). V was shortened by 7 bases and J by 4 bases, with 13 bases between the two germline ends. Germline V CDR1 and CDR2: SGHTA, FQGNSA. The CDR3 totals 13 residues. The CDR3 here is CASTPTGGETQYF. CDR3 DNA: TGTGCCAGCACCCCCACCGGGGGAGAGACCCAGTACTTC. The whole variable domain, remainder taken from reference TRBV7-2 and TRBJ2-5, is GAGVSQSPSNKVTEKGKDVELRCDPISGHTALYWYRQSLGQGLEFLIYFQGNSAPDKSGLPSDRFSAERTGGSVSTLTIQRTQQEDSAVYLCASTPTGGETQYFGPGTRLLVL.

The rearrangement uses TRBV11-2 and TRBJ2-1; D unclear. CDR3 length: 16 residues. V lost 7 bases and J 4 bases, leaving 20 bases between the germline ends. Per the germline V gene, CDR1 is SGHAT and CDR2 is FQNNGV. CDR3 residues: CASTPRALNSYNEQFF. The DNA of the CDR3 is TGTGCCAGCACCCCCCGCGCCCTAAACTCATACAATGAGCAGTTCTTC.

DNA for the CDR3: TGTGCCAGCAGTTGGGGACCACTAGCCCGGAACGATGGGGGAGAGACCCAGTACTTC. It encodes CASSWGPLARNDGGETQYF. The V call is TRBV6-6, the J call TRBJ2-5, with D possibly being TRBD2 (6 bases). V was cut by 4 bases and J by 4 bases, with 28 bases left in between. The CDR3 is 19 amino acids. Looked up from germline, CDR1 is MNHNY and CDR2 is SVGAGI (reference sequence).

In this sample, this clonotype turned up once. The chain has TRBV28 and TRBJ1-5; unclear D gene. The V and J ends lost 7 bases and 3 bases respectively, with 16 bases between them. Germline CDR1 is MDHEN and CDR2 is SYDVKM. The CDR3 is made up of 15 amino acids. The CDR3 DNA follows: TGTGCCAGCACGGGAGGAGGCCAGGTCAATCAGCCCCAGCATTTT. It is translated as CASTGGGQVNQPQHF.

This clonotype was recorded a few times. This sequence joins TRBV7-9 and TRBJ2-5; 7 bases are a match to TRBD1. The CDR3 runs 14 residues. J lost 4 bases, V lost 4 bases, and 6 bases had no gene match. CDR1 is SEHNR, CDR2 FQNEAQ, per germline (reference sequence). In DNA form, the CDR3 reads TGTGCCAGCAGCTCAGGACAGGCCCGAGAGACCCAGTACTTC. Translated: CASSSGQARETQYF.

This chain joins TRBV10-3 and TRBJ2-4, with 11 bases identical to TRBD1. Germline V gene sequence: CDR1 ENHRY, CDR2 SYGVKD. This CDR3 spans 17 amino acids. After removal of 6 bases from V and 0 bases from J, the junction contained 7 bases not matched to a gene. DNA of the CDR3: TGTGCCATCAGACCGGGACAGGGGGTGGGAGCCAAAAACATTCAGTACTTC. Translated: CAIRPGQGVGAKNIQYF.

The V gene is TRBV6-1, the J gene TRBJ1-2; a weak D match, TRBD1 (6 bases). From germline, CDR1 is MNHNS and CDR2 SASEGT. The CDR3 consists of 13 residues. V lost 2 bases to trimming and J lost 8 bases, with 12 bases between them. The CDR3 protein is CASSESGQWGYTF. The CDR3, as DNA: TGTGCCAGCAGTGAAAGTGGACAGTGGGGCTACACCTTC.